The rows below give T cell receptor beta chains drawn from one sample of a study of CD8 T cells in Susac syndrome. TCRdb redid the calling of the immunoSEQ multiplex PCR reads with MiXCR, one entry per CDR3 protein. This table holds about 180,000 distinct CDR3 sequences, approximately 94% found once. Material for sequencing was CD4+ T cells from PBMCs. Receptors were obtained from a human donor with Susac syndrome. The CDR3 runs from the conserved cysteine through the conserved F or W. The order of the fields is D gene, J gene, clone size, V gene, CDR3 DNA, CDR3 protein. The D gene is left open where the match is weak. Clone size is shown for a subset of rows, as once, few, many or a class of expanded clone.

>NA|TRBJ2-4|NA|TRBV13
TGTGCCAGCAGCCCCCCAGGGTACGGCAAAAACATTCAGTACTTC
CASSPPGYGKNIQYF
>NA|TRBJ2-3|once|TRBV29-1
TGCAGCGTTGTTGAGGGGGTTAGGGGCACAGATACGCAGTATTTT
CSVVEGVRGTDTQYF
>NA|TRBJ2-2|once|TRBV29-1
TGCAGCGCGACGGTTGGCAGGGGGAACACCGGGGAGCTGTTTTTT
CSATVGRGNTGELFF
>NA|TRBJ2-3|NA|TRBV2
TGTGCCAGCAAGGAATTCCATGGGGGGACAGATACGCAGTATTTT
CASKEFHGGTDTQYF
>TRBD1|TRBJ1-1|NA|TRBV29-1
TGCAGCGTTGAAGGGGACAGGCCGAACACTGAAGCTTTCTTT
CSVEGDRPNTEAFF
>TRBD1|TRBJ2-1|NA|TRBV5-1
TGCGCCAGCAGGTCTTTAGACAGGGGGCTGAATGAGCAGTTCTTC
CASRSLDRGLNEQFF
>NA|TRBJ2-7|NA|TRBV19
TGTGCCAGTAGTTCGGGGACACTGGGCTACGAGCAGTACTTC
CASSSGTLGYEQYF
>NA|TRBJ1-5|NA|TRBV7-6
TGTGCCAGCAGCTTAAGTCAGGGACAGCCCCAGCATTTT
CASSLSQGQPQHF
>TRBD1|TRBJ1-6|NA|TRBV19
TGTGCCAGTAGTTCTGAGGACAGGGGTCATAATTCACCCCTCCACTTT
CASSSEDRGHNSPLHF
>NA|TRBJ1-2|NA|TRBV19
TGTGCCAGTAGTGCCGCGTTGGGCTATGGCTACACCTTC
CASSAALGYGYTF
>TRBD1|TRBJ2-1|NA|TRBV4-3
TGCGCCAGCAGCCAAAGGTCACAGGGGGCGAGGTATGAGCAGTTCTTC
CASSQRSQGARYEQFF
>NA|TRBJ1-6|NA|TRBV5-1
TGCGCCAGCAGCTCGGACCAGACTTCACCCCTCCACTTT
CASSSDQTSPLHF
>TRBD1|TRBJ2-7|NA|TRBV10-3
TGTGCCATCAGTGAGTCAGTAGGACAGGGTGCGTTTTTCGGGCAGTACTTC
CAISESVGQGAFFGQYF
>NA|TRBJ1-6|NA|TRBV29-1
TGCAGCGTTATCACGGACAGATATTCACCCCTCCACTTT
CSVITDRYSPLHF
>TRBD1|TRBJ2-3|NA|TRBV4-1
TGCGCCAGCAGCCAAGATTACAGGGACAGTCGGACAGATACGCAGTATTTT
CASSQDYRDSRTDTQYF
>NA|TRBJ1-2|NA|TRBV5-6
TGTGCCAGCAGCTACCGTACGCCGGGACCGTCCCTCTATGGCTACACCTTC
CASSYRTPGPSLYGYTF
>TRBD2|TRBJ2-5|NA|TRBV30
TGTGCCTGGAGTCCCCACGGGGGGATAGGAGAGACCCAGTACTTC
CAWSPHGGIGETQYF
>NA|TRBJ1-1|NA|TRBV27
TGTGCCAGCAGTCCGACAGGAATCCACCGCAGGGCTTTCTTT
CASSPTGIHRRAFF
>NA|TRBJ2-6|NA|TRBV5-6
TGTGCCAGCAGCTTGGATCTCAGTCTCTGGGCCAACGTCCTGACTTTC
CASSLDLSLWANVLTF
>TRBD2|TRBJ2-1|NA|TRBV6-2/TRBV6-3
TGTGCCAGCTCGGACTTTGCGGGGGGGCAGAATGAGCAGTTCTTC
CASSDFAGGQNEQFF
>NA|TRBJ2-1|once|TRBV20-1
TGCAGTGCTAAGGGTCAAGCTTGGTCCTACAATGAGCAGTTCTTC
CSAKGQAWSYNEQFF
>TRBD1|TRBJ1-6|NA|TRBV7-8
TGTGCCAGCAGCCTACGACCCCAGGGGGACGCCTCCTATAATTCACCCCTCCACTTT
CASSLRPQGDASYNSPLHF
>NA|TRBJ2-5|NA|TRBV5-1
TGCGTACCAAACGGCGAGACCCAGTACTTC
CVPNGETQYF
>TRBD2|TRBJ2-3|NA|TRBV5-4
TGTGCCAGCAGTTTCGGACTAGCGGGTAGCACAGATACGCAGTATTTT
CASSFGLAGSTDTQYF
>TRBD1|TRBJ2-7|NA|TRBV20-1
TGCAGTGCTGCGGACAGGTCCTACGAGCAGTACTTC
CSAADRSYEQYF
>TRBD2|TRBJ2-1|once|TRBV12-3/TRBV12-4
TGTGCCAGCAGTTTGAGGCTAGCGGGGGGCCCTCGGGACAATGAGCAGTTCTTC
CASSLRLAGGPRDNEQFF
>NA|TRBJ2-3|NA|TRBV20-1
TGCAGTGCTAGGGGTCTAGCAGATACGCAGTATTTT
CSARGLADTQYF
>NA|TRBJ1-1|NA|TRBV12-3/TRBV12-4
TGTGCCAGCACCCTCGGACAGCCGAACACTGAAGCTTTCTTT
CASTLGQPNTEAFF
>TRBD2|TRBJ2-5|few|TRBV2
TGTGCCAGCAGGGGACTAGCGGTCCAAGAGACCCAGTACTTC
CASRGLAVQETQYF
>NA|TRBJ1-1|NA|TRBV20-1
TGCAGTCCCAGGGGTGGGTCGGACACTGAAGCTTTCTTT
CSPRGGSDTEAFF
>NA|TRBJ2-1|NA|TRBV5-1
TGCGCCAGCGGTAGCGGGACAGCCGCTAGCTCCTACAATGAGCAGTTCTTC
CASGSGTAASSYNEQFF
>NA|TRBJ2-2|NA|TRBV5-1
TGCGCCAGCAGCTTGAGGGGCAGGATGGAGACCGGGGAGCTGTTTTTT
CASSLRGRMETGELFF
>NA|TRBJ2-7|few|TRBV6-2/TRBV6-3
TGTGCCAGCAGTTTCCTCTACGAGCAGTACTTC
CASSFLYEQYF
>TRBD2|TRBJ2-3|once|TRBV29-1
TGCAGCGCTGACGGGGCCGCTAGCGGGGGGGCCGAAGATACGCAGTATTTT
CSADGAASGGAEDTQYF
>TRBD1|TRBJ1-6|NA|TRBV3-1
TGTGCCAGCAGCCAAGACAGGGGGAGTTCACCCCTCCACTTT
CASSQDRGSSPLHF
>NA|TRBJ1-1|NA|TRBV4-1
TGCGCCAGCAGCCAAGATATCCAGGGAAGGACTGAAGCTTTCTTT
CASSQDIQGRTEAFF
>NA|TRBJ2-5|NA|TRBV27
TGTGCCAGCAGTCCTCGACCCTCCGGGTGGCAGTACTTC
CASSPRPSGWQYF
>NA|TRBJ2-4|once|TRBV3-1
TGTGCCAGCAGTTCTGGGACGATTCAGTACTTC
CASSSGTIQYF
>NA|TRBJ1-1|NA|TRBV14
TGTGCCAGCAGCCAAGGTGGGTCCCGGGACACTGAAGCTTTCTTT
CASSQGGSRDTEAFF
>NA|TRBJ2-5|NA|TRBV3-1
TGTGCCAGCAGCCACAGGGGTGGAGGCGAGACCCAGTACTTC
CASSHRGGGETQYF
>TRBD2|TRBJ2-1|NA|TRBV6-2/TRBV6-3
TGTGCCAGCAGTTCCCGACTAGCGGGTTACAATGAGCAGCTCTTC
CASSSRLAGYNEQLF
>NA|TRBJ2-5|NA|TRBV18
TGTGCCAGCTCACCGCTACTCCAAGAGACCCAGTACTTC
CASSPLLQETQYF
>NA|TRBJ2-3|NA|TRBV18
TGTGCCAGCTCACCAGAGTCCGGGGCAGTTCTTCAAGGTACGCAGTATTTT
CASSPESGAVLQGTQYF
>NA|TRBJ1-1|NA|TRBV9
TGTGCCAGCAGCGTAGATCCGGGGATGAACACTGAAGCTTTCTTT
CASSVDPGMNTEAFF
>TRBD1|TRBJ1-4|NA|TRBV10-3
TGTGCCTCTGGGGACAGGGATTATGAAAAACTGTTTTTT
CASGDRDYEKLFF
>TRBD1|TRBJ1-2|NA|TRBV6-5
TGTGCCAGCAGTTACTCAACCGGGACAGGGGGGTATGGCTACACCTTC
CASSYSTGTGGYGYTF
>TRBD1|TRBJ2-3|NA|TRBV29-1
TGCAGCGTCGGGACAGATAGCACAGATACGCAGTATTTT
CSVGTDSTDTQYF
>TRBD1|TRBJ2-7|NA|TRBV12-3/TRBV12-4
TGTGCCAGCAGTTCCCTTGACCGGGACAGATCCTACGAGCAGTACTTC
CASSSLDRDRSYEQYF
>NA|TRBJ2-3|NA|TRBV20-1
TGCAGTGTAAAAAGCACAGATACGCAGTATTTT
CSVKSTDTQYF